The T cell receptor (beta chain) described here comes from a study of T cell changes during pregnancy in multiple sclerosis. Sequenced by immunoSEQ multiplex PCR; TCRdb stores in-frame clones only, minus some. The sample has about 36,000 clones; 85% to 95% are singletons. There are 17 residues in the CDR3. The J segment lost 0 bases and the V segment lost 3 bases, leaving 8 bases of the junction unmatched. CDR1 is SGDLS, CDR2 YYNGEE, per germline. The sample taken for sequencing was PBMCs (not recorded whether the cells were cultured). The chain couples TRBV9 to TRBJ1-1; TRBD1 matches at 10 bases. This clonotype was sampled from a female donor with multiple sclerosis, enrolled in a pregnancy study. This CDR3 is CASSGRDRGSVNTEAFF. The CDR3 DNA sequence: TGTGCCAGCAGCGGCCGGGACAGGGGATCGGTGAACACTGAAGCTTTCTTT.